The 15 T cell receptor beta chains listed next were all sequenced from one sample in a study of T cell clusters in autoimmune cytopenias. TRB rearrangements were amplified by touch-down multiplex PCR with mixed TRB-A/B primers. TCRdb re-called the multiplex PCR reads; every CDR3 protein appears as one record, without DNA. This sample contains around 8,000 distinct CDR3 sequences. Each sample's input was roughly 230 ng genomic DNA, 30,000 to 45,000 genome equivalents. What was sequenced was peripheral blood. The receptors shown here come from a human donor with an autoimmune cytopenia or autoimmune hepatitis (not recorded which).

This clonotype registers medium-sized by frequency. The chain has TRBV7-2 and TRBJ2-7; TCRdb picks TRBD1, but there is no DNA to check that call. The CDR3 consists of 16 residues. Germline assignment: CDR1 SGHTA and CDR2 FQGNSA. CDR3 loop: CASSFRDSLHSYEQYF.

This rearrangement joins TRBV7-9 to TRBJ2-1; TCRdb outputs TRBD1, but without DNA this stays unchecked. The CDR3 is made up of 15 amino acids. Per germline, CDR1 SEHNR and CDR2 FQNEAQ (reference sequence). The CDR3 reads CASSFFQGTGNEQFF.

The CDR3 reads CATSDSGLRAGELFF. The genes are TRBV24-1 and TRBJ2-2. Germline loops: CDR1 KGHDR, CDR2 SFDVKD. This CDR3 has 15 amino acids.

This clonotype is called medium-sized based on its frequency. The V and J genes are TRBV7-9 and TRBJ2-6; TCRdb gives TRBD1 as the D gene, but with no DNA this cannot be confirmed. Looked up from germline, CDR1 is SEHNR and CDR2 is FQNEAQ (reference sequence). This CDR3 comprises 18 residues. This CDR3 is CASSLSAWGYSGANVLTF.

The CDR3 region is CRASGANGELFF. The chain uses TRBV28 and TRBJ2-2; TCRdb's D call of TRBD2 is untestable without DNA. Looked up from germline, CDR1 is MDHEN and CDR2 is SYDVKM. The CDR3 loop spans 12 amino acids. The whole variable domain, filled in from reference TRBV28 and TRBJ2-2, reads DVKVTQSSRYLVKRTGEKVFLECVQDMDHENMFWYRQDPGLGLRLIYFSYDVKMKEKGDIPEGYSVSREKKERFSLILESASTNQTSMYLCRASGANGELFFGEGSRLTVL.

J is TRBJ2-1 and V is TRBV11-2; TCRdb names TRBD1, which stays unverified in the absence of DNA. From germline, CDR1 is SGHAT and CDR2 FQNNGV. This CDR3 is 15 amino acids long. The chain's CDR3 is CASSLTPKGGGEQFF.

This clonotype ranks as medium-sized in terms of frequency. The chain combines TRBV7-2 with TRBJ1-6; TCRdb's D call, TRBD1, is unchecked because there is no DNA. CDR3 length: 15 residues. The germline CDR1 and CDR2 sequences are SGHTA and FQGNSA. CDR3 sequence: CASSLRQGNNSPLHF.

This clonotype ranks as medium-sized in terms of frequency. Here the CDR3 reads CASSLASTYGYTF. The chain joins TRBV7-9 to TRBJ1-2. CDR1 SEHNR and CDR2 FQNEAQ come from the germline V gene (reference sequence). The CDR3 has 13 amino acids.

V gene TRBV9 combines with J gene TRBJ2-1; the TCRdb call, TRBD2, lacks DNA for checking. Germline-derived CDR1 and CDR2 are SGDLS and YYNGEE. The CDR3 has 13 residues. The CDR3: CASTLTSGSEQFF.

The genes are TRBV23-1 and TRBJ1-1; the TRBD1 assignment by TCRdb is unverifiable without DNA. TRBV23-1 is noted as an ORF with a role that remains uncertain. CDR3 length equals 18 residues. The CDR3 spells CASRPTPGQGARETEAFF.

Judged by frequency, this clonotype is medium-sized. V is TRBV15 and J is TRBJ1-5. The CDR3 is made up of 14 amino acids. Germline V CDR1 and CDR2: LNHNV, YYDKDF (reference sequence). The CDR3: CATSAHISNQPQHF. Supplemented by reference TRBV15 and TRBJ1-5, the full variable domain reads DAMVIQNPRYQVTQFGKPVTLSCSQTLNHNVMYWYQQKSSQAPKLLFHYYDKDFNNEADTPDNFQSRRPNTSFCFLDIRSPGLGDTAMYLCATSAHISNQPQHFGDGTRLSIL.

Frequency places this clonotype as medium-sized. J is TRBJ1-5 and V is TRBV27; with no DNA, the TCRdb D assignment of TRBD1 cannot be verified. CDR3 length equals 14 residues. Per the germline V gene, CDR1 is MNHEY and CDR2 is SMNVEV (reference sequence). The CDR3 is CASSLVGGNQPQHF.

The J gene is TRBJ2-1, the V gene TRBV12-3 or TRBV12-4; checking the TCRdb D call of TRBD2 is not possible without DNA. The CDR3 loop spans 14 amino acids. CDR3 amino acids: CASSFSGLYNEQFF.

Judged by frequency, this clonotype is medium-sized. V gene TRBV29-1 combines with J gene TRBJ2-3; the D gene TCRdb calls, TRBD2, cannot be checked with no DNA. This CDR3 has 14 amino acids. Germline lookup yields CDR1 SQVTM and CDR2 ANQGSEA. CDR3: CSGGLAGRTDTQYF.

This clonotype is called medium-sized (0.01 to 0.1%) based on its frequency. V and J are TRBV19 and TRBJ1-5; TCRdb selects TRBD1, and the lack of DNA leaves this call unchecked. The CDR3 loop spans 14 amino acids. The germline V gene encodes CDR1 LNHDA and CDR2 SQIVND (reference sequence). CDR3 sequence: CASSGTGENQPQHF.